This T cell receptor (beta chain) is from a study of beta chain features in type 1 diabetes. Isolated RNA was reverse transcribed in full, so expressed TCRB transcripts were sequenced. Sequenced by immunoSEQ multiplex PCR; TCRdb stores in-frame clones only, minus some. The top ten clones hold under 0.02% of a sample with roughly 400,000 clones, around 16% of them seen once. Markers CD45RO/CCR7/CD25/CD127/CD95/CD27 served to sort CD4+ naive, central memory, regulatory and stem cell-like memory cells. This CDR3 spans 16 amino acids. The ends were cut back, 0 bases at V and 1 base at J, with 14 bases in the middle. Germline V gene lookup returns CDR1 SQVTM and CDR2 ANQGSEA.

What was sequenced was naive CD4+ T cells from blood. The source is a woman aged 18-29 years in good health. The gene calls are TRBV29-1 and TRBJ2-3; D might be TRBD2 (6 bases). Written as DNA, the CDR3 is TGCAGCGTTGAAGACCCCGGGAGACAAGGCACAGATACGCAGTATTTT. As protein: CSVEDPGRQGTDTQYF.